The text below deals with one TCR beta chain. It has no known antigen specificity. It has no much larger one-base neighbor in the sample; base qualities were not kept. This sample stems from a study of CD8+CD57+ T cells in acquired aplastic anemia (dated by TCRdb to 2017 to 2018). About the full investigation: A mean of around 3.2 ug of DNA, ranging from roughly 0.19 to 27.4 ug, was extracted from sorted CD4+ and CD8+ cells. CD8+CD57+ expansion was defined as frequency above the mean frequency observed in healthy subjects.

CDR1 and CDR2, per the germline V gene (reference sequence), are DFQATT and SNEGSKA. The CDR3 sequence holds 14 residues, the cysteine and phenylalanine included. The only DNA kept is the CDR3, 42 bases in frame from the first base. Genomic DNA was used as template for profiling of TCR beta VDJ combinations and CDR3 sequences. TCR repertoire sequencing was run on an Illumina HiSeq 2000. Regarding the original processing steps: Repertoires were assessed using TRBV/TRBJ rearrangement plots, CDR3 size and DJ length profiles, and Simpson's diversity index. The most abundant DNA sequence in the deep sequencing data was defined as the immunodominant clone. CDR3 amino acid sequences were checked for sharing across subjects and were also compared against the VDJdb database and published repertoires. The public reads were reanalyzed by TCRdb: fastp trimming at Q25, MiXCR alignment, in-frame beta chains only. Every distinct CDR3 protein forms one entry, paired with its most common genes and DNA. The authors' filters were not applied to this entry. This sample comprises just over 200,000 distinct CDR3 sequences, 60% to 80% of them detected only once. About three fifths of the sample lies in the top ten.

Overall results and qualifications from the work: Around 28 CD8+ CDR3 sequences were found to be shared between patients and controls, but these sequences appeared to be highly expressed in patients and within the immunodominant clones of the patients. Patients and healthy controls showed no significant difference in CD8+ Simpson's diversity (P=0.060).

Expansion of CD8+CD57+ cells had been shown by flow cytometry in the patients chosen for sequencing. All patients had severe acquired aplastic anemia diagnosed by International Study of Aplastic Anemia and Agranulocytosis and Camitta criteria. No therapy had been received by the patients at the time of blood sampling. In this study, sorted CD4+ and CD8+ T cells from the blood of healthy subjects and of severe aplastic anemia patients had their TCR repertoires deep-sequenced. Patients were enrolled under clinicaltrials.gov protocols 00001620, 01623167, 00001397, 00071045, 00081523 and 00961064 in the USA. Ficoll-Paque density gradient centrifugation was used to isolate peripheral blood mononuclear cells. Before DNA was extracted, CD4+ and CD8+ T cells were sorted using either FACS or magnetic beads.

The sequence derives from a human donor with aplastic anemia. The V and J segments used are TRBV20-1 and TRBJ2-7; the D gene is perhaps TRBD2, from 6 matching bases. The J call may be in error: the DNA end matches TRBJ2-5 better. Input material: sorted CD4+, CD8+, or CD8+CD57+ T cells (not recorded which) from PBMCs. The CDR3 has the sequence CSARVISGSETQYF. The DNA is as follows: TGCAGTGCTAGAGTAATTAGCGGATCGGAGACCCAGTACTTC.